This T cell receptor beta chain emerged from a study of shared clonotypes between healthy human individuals. The germline CDR1 and CDR2 sequences are SQVTM and ANQGSEA. V gave up 4 bases and J gave up 5 bases, with 12 bases separating them. CDR3 length equals 13 residues. Measured with immunoSEQ multiplex PCR; TCRdb has only the in-frame clones, and not every one. The data show about 1.1 million clones, with 70% to 80% seen just once and over 0.8% held by the top ten. All the donors were Caucasian adults who lived in Nashville, Tennessee. Memory CD4+ cells were the fraction left after CD45RA+ naive selection.

Sequencing was done on a sample of memory CD4+ T cells from PBMCs. As to subset: CD45RA-negative fraction. This TCR was sampled from a man younger than 35 in good health. Some clones in this sample may be carry-over from other donors' samples. J is TRBJ1-5 and V is TRBV29-1; D may be TRBD1 (5 bases). CDR3 protein: CSVGGQGDQPQHF. For the CDR3, the DNA is TGCAGCGTTGGGGGTCAGGGAGATCAGCCCCAGCATTTT. The full variable domain, rest sourced from reference TRBV29-1 and TRBJ1-5, is SAVISQKPSRDICQRGTSLTIQCQVDSQVTMMFWYRQQPGQSLTLIATANQGSEATYESGFVIDKFPISRPNLTFSTLTVSNMSPEDSSIYLCSVGGQGDQPQHFGDGTRLSIL.